This T cell receptor beta chain was captured in a study of blood T cell repertoires in COVID-19. In the study overall: Sample material is recorded as cDNA or gDNA derived from T cells, B-cell-depleted T cells, or PBMCs.

V lost 5 bases and J lost 5, with 15 bases in between. This CDR3 is built from 14 residues. The V gene's germline CDR1 is SGHTA and CDR2 FQGNSA. Participants had their cohort set by participant-reported clinical history. Two consecutive negative NP/OP PCR tests, clearance, or resolved symptoms defined Cohort 3 recovery. In the original analysis: Estimates of nucleated cell counts were drawn from the amplification of reference gene primers. Produced via immunoSEQ multiplex PCR; TCRdb's table is partial and in-frame only. V and J calls plus clone size are reproduced from that table; the DNA served to infer D and trimming. This sample has about 250,000 clones, with 80% to 90% found just once.

The source material was PBMCs or T cells enriched from blood (not recorded which). The rearrangement links TRBV7-2 to TRBJ1-1, with a tentative D call TRBD1 (5 bases). The sequence was collected from a woman between 18 and 29 years old who had recovered from COVID-19. The CDR3 protein is CASSIGHIGTEAFF. The CDR3 nucleotides read TGTGCCAGCAGCATTGGACACATCGGAACTGAAGCTTTCTTT.